A single sample gave rise to the 7 T cell receptor beta chains below, sequenced in a study of T cells expressing NK-cell markers (dated by TCRdb to 2019 to 2021). Receptor amplification or capture employed 5' RACE. TCRdb lists the instrument as Illumina HiSeq 2000. Each entry corresponds to one CDR3 protein sequence from reads that TCRdb reprocessed, and DNA is not given. The sample table records some 410,000 distinct CDR3 sequences. The ten largest make up about 7.1% of the sample. Sequencing was done on a sample of blood T cells: a sorted CD56 or NKG2C T cell subset, CD4+ or CD8+ T cells, or bulk PBMC T cells (not recorded which). All receptors come from a woman between 18 and 69 years old in good health.

The rearrangement uses TRBV20-1 and TRBJ2-1; TCRdb reports TRBD1, a call that lacks DNA to check it against. Looked up from germline, CDR1 is DFQATT and CDR2 is SNEGSKA (reference sequence). This CDR3 is 15 amino acids long. The CDR3 loop reads CSARTGGSSYNEQFF.

This sequence joins TRBV6-5 and TRBJ2-2. This CDR3 is 14 amino acids long. Germline CDR1 and CDR2: MNHEY and SVGAGI. The CDR3 loop is CASSYSDLTGELFF.

The V call is TRBV7-2, the J call TRBJ2-7. The CDR3 loop spans 13 amino acids. In germline, CDR1 is SGHTA, CDR2 FQGNSA. CDR3 in amino acids: CASSSGRYYEQYF.

This chain joins TRBV29-1 and TRBJ1-4; without DNA, the TCRdb call of TRBD1 cannot be checked. Per the germline V gene, CDR1 is SQVTM and CDR2 is ANQGSEA. This CDR3 has 13 residues. Here the CDR3 reads CSGGQAPGEKLFF.

J is TRBJ1-5 and V is TRBV7-9. The CDR3 is 17 residues long. Germline values: CDR1 SEHNR, CDR2 FQNEAQ (reference sequence). This chain's CDR3 is CASSLDRGRWGNQPQHF.

The rearrangement joins TRBV7-3 to TRBJ2-5. CDR3 length: 13 amino acids. The germline CDR1 and CDR2 sequences are SGHTA and FQGTGA. The CDR3 protein is CASSPIPEETQYF.

The chain carries TRBV19 and TRBJ2-1. The CDR3 covers 14 residues. Per germline, CDR1 LNHDA and CDR2 SQIVND (reference sequence). The CDR3 protein is CASSIVSRLDEQFF.